The clone carrying this TCR beta chain was observed once. Its antigen remains unknown. HIV-negative, healthy adults without recent acute infections or vaccinations were the donors. Researchers divided each subset's genomic DNA evenly across several immunoSEQ plates. Clones were read by immunoSEQ multiplex PCR, and TCRdb kept only the in-frame ones, dropping some. This table holds 2 million to 2.5 million clones, just over 90% found once. This sample is part of a study of shared clonotypes between healthy human individuals. This CDR3 has 14 residues. Trimming cost V 3 bases and J 2 bases, with 11 bases left between them. Germline CDR1 reads KGHSH; CDR2 reads LQKENI. Findings and limits, study-wide: Generation probability values for non-shared clonotypes were lower than those for clonotypes shared by all four donors.

The specimen was naive CD4+ T cells from PBMCs. Documented subset: CD45RA+ positively selected. The TCR was taken from a man aged 18 to 35 in good health. Some clones in this sample may be carry-over from other donors' samples. This chain uses TRBV18 with TRBJ2-7, with a tentative D call TRBD1 (6 bases). CDR3 in DNA: TGTGCCAGCTCACCGAACAGGGACGCCTACGAGCAGTACTTC. Residues: CASSPNRDAYEQYF.